What follows is one T cell receptor beta chain and its context. This entry is derived from a study of shared clonotypes between healthy human individuals. With V trimmed by 6 bases and J by 5 bases, 10 bases remained unmatched. The germline CDR1 and CDR2 sequences are MNHEY and SMNVEV (reference sequence). This CDR3 is built from 14 residues. CD45RO-negative, CCR7-positively selected cells formed the naive CD8 fraction, excluding terminally differentiated effector memory CD45RA+ cells. Per the original methods: There were no quality scores in the junction-only immunoSEQ sequences, so filtering differed. Assay used: immunoSEQ multiplex PCR; TCRdb lists only in-frame clones, some missing. V and J calls and clone size are given by that table; D and trimming were obtained from the DNA. The data hold about 590,000 clones, with roughly 95% observed a single time.

The gene calls are TRBV27 and TRBJ2-7, with 7 bases fitting TRBD1. The sequenced sample was naive CD8+ T cells sorted from blood. This TCR came from a woman in her 30s in good health. The CDR3 reads CASSYTGEGDEQYF. The CDR3 DNA reads as TGTGCCAGCAGCTACACAGGGGAAGGTGACGAGCAGTACTTC.